Following are 3 T cell receptor beta chains from one sample sequenced in a study of vaccination effects on CD4 cells after COVID-19. These receptors' antigens are unknown. Profiling relied on immunoSEQ multiplex PCR, and the TCRdb table lists in-frame clones only, not all of them. The table shows fewer than 85,000 clones, with roughly 74% occurring only once. The culture ran for 10 days before CD4+ T cells were isolated. Participants got two doses of BNT162b2 or mRNA-1273 vaccine. The sequences come from CD4+ T cells from PBMCs cultured without peptide, collected after COVID-19 vaccination. These receptors were collected from a human donor who received a COVID-19 vaccine.

This chain joins TRBV5-4 and TRBJ2-5, with 8 bases fitting TRBD1. With V trimmed by 3 bases and J by 1 base, 5 bases remained unmatched. The CDR3 extends over 15 amino acids. The germline CDR1 and CDR2 sequences are SGHNT and YYREEE (reference sequence). In DNA form, the CDR3 reads TGTGCCAGCAGCTCACCTGGACAGGGCCAAGAGACCCAGTACTTC. Its protein product is CASSSPGQGQETQYF.

The V and J genes are TRBV18 and TRBJ2-3; D is possibly TRBD1 or TRBD2 (5 bases each). The CDR3 consists of 16 residues. Trimming cost V 3 bases and J 1 base, with 14 bases left between them. The germline V gene encodes CDR1 KGHSH and CDR2 LQKENI. The CDR3 loop is CASSPFGEGGTDTQYF. DNA of the CDR3: TGTGCCAGCTCACCTTTCGGGGAAGGGGGCACAGATACGCAGTATTTT. The full variable domain, rest sourced from reference TRBV18 and TRBJ2-3, is NAGVMQNPRHLVRRRGQEARLRCSPMKGHSHVYWYRQLPEEGLKFMVYLQKENIIDESGMPKERFSAEFPKEGPSILRIQQVVRGDSAAYFCASSPFGEGGTDTQYFGPGTRLTVL.

The genes are TRBV5-6 and TRBJ1-1; D is unclear. The V gene's germline CDR1 is SGHDT and CDR2 YYEEEE. The V gene lost 1 base and the J gene lost 1 base, with 11 bases spanning the gap. The CDR3 loop spans 15 amino acids. The CDR3 DNA sequence: TGTGCCAGCAGCTTGTTTTCCCTCTGGAACACTGAAGCTTTCTTT. Its protein product is CASSLFSLWNTEAFF. Combining the CDR3 with reference TRBV5-6 and TRBJ1-1 gives the whole variable domain DAGVTQSPTHLIKTRGQQVTLRCSPKSGHDTVSWYQQALGQGPQFIFQYYEEEERQRGNFPDRFSGHQFPNYSSELNVNALLLGDSALYLCASSLFSLWNTEAFFGQGTRLTVV.